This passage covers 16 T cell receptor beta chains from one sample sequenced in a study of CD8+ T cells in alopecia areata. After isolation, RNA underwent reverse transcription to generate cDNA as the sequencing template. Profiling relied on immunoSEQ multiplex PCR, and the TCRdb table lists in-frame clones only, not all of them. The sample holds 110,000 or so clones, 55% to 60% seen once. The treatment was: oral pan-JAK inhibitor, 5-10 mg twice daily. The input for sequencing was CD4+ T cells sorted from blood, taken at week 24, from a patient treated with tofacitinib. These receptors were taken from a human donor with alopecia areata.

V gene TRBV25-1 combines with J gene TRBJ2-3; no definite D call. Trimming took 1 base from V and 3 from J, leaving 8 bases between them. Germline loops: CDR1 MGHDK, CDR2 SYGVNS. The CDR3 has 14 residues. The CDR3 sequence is CASSEFLGTDTQYF. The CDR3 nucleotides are TGTGCCAGCAGTGAATTTCTAGGAACAGATACGCAGTATTTT. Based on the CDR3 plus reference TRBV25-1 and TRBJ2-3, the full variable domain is EADIYQTPRYLVIGTGKKITLECSQTMGHDKMYWYQQDPGMELHLIHYSYGVNSTEKGDLSSESTVSRIRTEHFPLTLESARPSHTSQYLCASSEFLGTDTQYFGPGTRLTVL.

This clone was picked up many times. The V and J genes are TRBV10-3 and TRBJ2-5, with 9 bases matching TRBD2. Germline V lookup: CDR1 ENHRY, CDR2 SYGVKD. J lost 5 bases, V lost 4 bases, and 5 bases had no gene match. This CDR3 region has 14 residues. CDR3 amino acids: CAISASSGEETQYF. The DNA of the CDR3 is TGTGCCATCAGTGCGTCTAGCGGGGAGGAGACCCAGTACTTC.

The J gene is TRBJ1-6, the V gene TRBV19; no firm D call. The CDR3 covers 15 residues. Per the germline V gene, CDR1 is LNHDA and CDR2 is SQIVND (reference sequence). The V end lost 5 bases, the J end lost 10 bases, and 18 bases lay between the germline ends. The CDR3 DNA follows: TGTGCCAGTAGTCCAATGGTACTTTCAGGATCACCCCTCCACTTT. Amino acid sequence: CASSPMVLSGSPLHF.

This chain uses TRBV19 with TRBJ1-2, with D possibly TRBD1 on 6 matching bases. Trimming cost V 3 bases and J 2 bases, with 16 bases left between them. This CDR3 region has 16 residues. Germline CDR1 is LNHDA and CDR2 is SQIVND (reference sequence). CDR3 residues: CASSIPPGAANYGYTF. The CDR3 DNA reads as TGTGCCAGTAGTATCCCTCCGGGGGCAGCGAACTATGGCTACACCTTC.

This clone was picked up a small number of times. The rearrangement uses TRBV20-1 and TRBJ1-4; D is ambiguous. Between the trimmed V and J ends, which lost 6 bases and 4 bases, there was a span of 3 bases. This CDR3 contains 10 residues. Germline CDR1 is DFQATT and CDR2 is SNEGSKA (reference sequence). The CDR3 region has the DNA TGCAGTGCAAGTAATGAAAAACTGTTTTTT. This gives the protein CSASNEKLFF.

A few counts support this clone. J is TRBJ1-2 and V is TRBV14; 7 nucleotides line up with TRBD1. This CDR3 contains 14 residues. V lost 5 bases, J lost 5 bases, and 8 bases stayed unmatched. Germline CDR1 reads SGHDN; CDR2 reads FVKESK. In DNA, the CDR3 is TGTGCCAGCAGCTTCCAGGGGGAGATATATGGCTACACCTTC. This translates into CASSFQGEIYGYTF.

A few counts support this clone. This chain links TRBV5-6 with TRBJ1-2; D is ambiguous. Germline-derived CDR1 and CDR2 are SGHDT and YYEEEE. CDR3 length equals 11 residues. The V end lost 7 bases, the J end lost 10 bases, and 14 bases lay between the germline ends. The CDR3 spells CASGLDRAYTF. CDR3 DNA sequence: TGTGCCAGCGGCCTCGATCGCGCCTACACCTTC.

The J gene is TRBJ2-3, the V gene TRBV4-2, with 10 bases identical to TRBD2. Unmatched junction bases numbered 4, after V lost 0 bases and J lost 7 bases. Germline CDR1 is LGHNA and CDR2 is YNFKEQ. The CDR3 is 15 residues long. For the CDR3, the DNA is TGTGCCAGCAGCCAAGAGTTAGCGGGGGGTAATACGCAGTATTTT. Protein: CASSQELAGGNTQYF.

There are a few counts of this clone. CDR3 nucleotide sequence: TGTGCCAGCAGCGAACAGGGGGCAAGGAAAAATTCACCCCTCCACTTT. Protein sequence: CASSEQGARKNSPLHF. This chain uses TRBV9 with TRBJ1-6; TRBD1 aligns across 9 bases. This CDR3 comprises 16 residues. J was trimmed by 7 bases and V by 3 bases; bases with no gene match: 8. CDR1 SGDLS and CDR2 YYNGEE come from the germline V gene.

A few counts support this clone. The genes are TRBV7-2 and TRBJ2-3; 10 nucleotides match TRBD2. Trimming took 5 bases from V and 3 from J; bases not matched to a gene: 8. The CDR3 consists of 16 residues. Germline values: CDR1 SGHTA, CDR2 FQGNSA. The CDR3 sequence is CASSLVAGGVTDTQYF. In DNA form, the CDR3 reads TGTGCCAGCAGCCTCGTAGCGGGGGGTGTTACAGATACGCAGTATTTT.

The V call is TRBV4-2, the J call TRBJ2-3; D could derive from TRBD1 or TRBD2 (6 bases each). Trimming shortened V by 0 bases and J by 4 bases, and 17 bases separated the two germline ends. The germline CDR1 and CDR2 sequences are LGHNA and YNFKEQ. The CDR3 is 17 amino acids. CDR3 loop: CASSQDWGRGEADTQYF. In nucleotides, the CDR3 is TGTGCCAGCAGCCAAGACTGGGGGCGGGGAGAGGCAGATACGCAGTATTTT.

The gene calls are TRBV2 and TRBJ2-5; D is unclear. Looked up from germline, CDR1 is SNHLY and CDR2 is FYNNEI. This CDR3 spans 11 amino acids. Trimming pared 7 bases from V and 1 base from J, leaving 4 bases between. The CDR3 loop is CASKGQETQYF. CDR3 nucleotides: TGTGCCAGCAAGGGCCAAGAGACCCAGTACTTC.

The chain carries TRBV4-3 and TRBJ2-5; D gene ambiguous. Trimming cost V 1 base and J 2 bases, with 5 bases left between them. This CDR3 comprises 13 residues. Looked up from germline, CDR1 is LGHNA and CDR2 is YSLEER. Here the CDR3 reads CASSQAEQETQYF. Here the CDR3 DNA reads TGCGCCAGCAGCCAAGCGGAGCAAGAGACCCAGTACTTC.

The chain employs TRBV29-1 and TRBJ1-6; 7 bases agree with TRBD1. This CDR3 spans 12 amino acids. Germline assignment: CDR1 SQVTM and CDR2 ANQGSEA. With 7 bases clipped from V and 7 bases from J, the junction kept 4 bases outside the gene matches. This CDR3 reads CSARQGNSPLHF. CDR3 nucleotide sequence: TGCAGCGCCCGACAGGGAAATTCACCCCTCCACTTT.

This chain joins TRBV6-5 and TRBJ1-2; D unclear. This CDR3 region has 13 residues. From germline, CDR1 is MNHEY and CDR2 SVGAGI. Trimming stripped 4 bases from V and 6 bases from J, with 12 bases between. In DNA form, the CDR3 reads TGTGCCAGCAGTTCCCAAGGCAGGAATGGCTACACCTTC. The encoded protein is CASSSQGRNGYTF.

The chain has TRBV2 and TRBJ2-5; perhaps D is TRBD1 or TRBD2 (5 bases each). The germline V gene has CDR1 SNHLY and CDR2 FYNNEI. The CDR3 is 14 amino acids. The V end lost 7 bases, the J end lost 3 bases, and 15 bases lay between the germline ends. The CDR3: CASKVEGIEETQYF. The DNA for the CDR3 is TGTGCCAGCAAAGTTGAGGGGATTGAAGAGACCCAGTACTTC.